This T cell receptor beta chain was found in a study of cytomegalovirus exposure and HLA in healthy donors. Whole-study context: Both the 120 validation repertoires and the roughly 700 first-cohort repertoires used the same platform, as reported by a later analysis. Overall study findings and caveats: According to reports, the classifier identified cytomegalovirus status with high specificity and sensitivity. The authors listed roughly 150 TCR beta chains as cytomegalovirus-associated. According to a later analysis, TCR clusters from the first cohort tended to co-occur in the 120 or so validation repertoires.

The protocol was immunoSEQ multiplex PCR, while the TCRdb copy is restricted to in-frame clones and leaves out a portion. The sample lists some 75,000 clones, 95% to 96% seen once, with approximately 1.3% in the top ten. Trimming at V came to 3 bases and at J to 7 bases, leaving 9 bases not matched to a gene. The CDR3 covers 15 residues. CDR1 and CDR2 (germline): KGHSH, LQKENI. Of note for this clone: The antigen is undetermined.

Sample: PBMCs. J is TRBJ2-1 and V is TRBV18; 7 bases agree with TRBD2. This clonotype was obtained from a woman younger than 30 in good health and CMV-seronegative. CDR3: CASSPPSGNGNEQFF. The DNA of the CDR3 is TGTGCCAGCTCACCTCCAAGCGGGAATGGAAATGAGCAGTTCTTC.